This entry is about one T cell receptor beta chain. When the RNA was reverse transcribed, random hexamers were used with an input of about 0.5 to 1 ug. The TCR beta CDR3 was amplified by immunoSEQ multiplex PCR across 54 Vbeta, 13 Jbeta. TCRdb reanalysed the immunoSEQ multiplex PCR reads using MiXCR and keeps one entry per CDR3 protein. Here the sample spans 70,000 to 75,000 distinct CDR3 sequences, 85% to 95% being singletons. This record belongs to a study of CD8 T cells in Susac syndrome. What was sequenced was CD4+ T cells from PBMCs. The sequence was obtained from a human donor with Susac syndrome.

CDR3 nucleotide sequence: TGTGCCAGCAGCCAAGACGGACAGGCCCTTTATAATTCACCCCTCCACTTT. It encodes CASSQDGQALYNSPLHF. The chain is built from TRBV3-1 and TRBJ1-6; 7 positions agree with TRBD1. This CDR3 comprises 17 residues. The V gene's germline CDR1 is LGHDT and CDR2 YNNKEL (reference sequence). The V segment lost 0 bases and the J segment 4 bases; nucleotides outside the gene matches: 6.